The clone carrying this T cell receptor beta chain has at least ten counts. This specimen comes from a study of neurological immune-mediated disorders. TCRdb reanalysed the 5' RACE reads using MiXCR and keeps one entry per CDR3 protein. The sample contains around 58,000 distinct CDR3 sequences, more than 3% of which appear only once. The sequence derives from a woman between 55 and 75 years old with multiple sclerosis. The specimen sequenced was PBMCs.

CDR3 nucleotide sequence: TGCAGTGCTAGAGGGATGCTAGCGGAACTAACAGATACGCAGTATTTT. The encoded protein is CSARGMLAELTDTQYF. The V and J genes are TRBV20-1 and TRBJ2-3; the match to TRBD2 covers 7 bases. V shed 1 base, J shed 3 bases, and the junction held 10 bases outside the gene matches. Germline V gives CDR1 DFQATT, CDR2 SNEGSKA (reference sequence). This CDR3 has 16 amino acids.